This entry describes one T cell receptor beta chain. This receptor's antigen is unknown. Base qualities are not at hand, and no much larger clone is one base apart. The data belong to a study of T cells in Graves' hyperthyroidism and ophthalmopathy (dated by TCRdb to the late 2010s). Notes on the research overall: Peripheral blood was collected at initial diagnosis, before any treatment. The paper reports TCR Vbeta CDR3 sequencing of roughly 140 peripheral blood samples: 43 ophthalmopathy, under 85 hyperthyroidism and some 17 progressor patients. To identify distinguishing TCR V-J signatures, a discovery cohort of 95 to 100 patients was used, comprising fewer than 45 with Graves' ophthalmopathy and around 57 with stable Graves' hyperthyroidism. After sampling, hyperthyroidism patients received methimazole starting at 30 mg daily, and ophthalmopathy patients received high-dose intravenous methylprednisolone. For training and testing, the 100 or so patients in the discovery cohort were randomly divided in a 7:3 ratio. Whether ophthalmopathy could be predicted prospectively was tested in an independent validation cohort made up of roughly 20 hyperthyroidism patients plus 17 patients who later progressed to ophthalmopathy. The study also compared thyroid tissue and blood T-cell repertoires from about six Graves' hyperthyroidism patients.

The CDR3 has 13 amino acids, counting the end cysteine and phenylalanine. This entry keeps only the CDR3 DNA: 39 bases, framed from base 1. The germline V gene (reference sequence) gives CDR1 as DFQATT and CDR2 as SNEGSKA. V is shortened by 5 bases, J by 0 bases, and the region joining them spans 11 bases. Ophthalmopathy patients had moderately to severely active disease, with a Clinical Activity Score of 3 or more, a NOSPECS grade of 4 or more, and a disease duration of less than 3 months. Exclusion was applied to patients with uncontrolled infections, other autoimmune diseases, pregnancy or lactation. Diagnoses were based on clinical symptoms, serum thyroxine and TRAb, thyroid ultrasound and orbital computed tomography. Ficoll-Paque density gradient centrifugation was used to isolate PBMCs from about 9.4 ml of fresh peripheral blood. Trizol reagent was used to extract total RNA, and RNA quality was then checked on an Agilent 2100 Bioanalyzer.

The TCR beta CDR3 regions were amplified from the RNA transcripts. A first-round RT-PCR of the TCR CDR3 used the HTBI primer set with the Qiagen OneStep RT-PCR kit. The libraries were constructed in a second round of multiplex PCR and then size-selected and purified. Libraries were sequenced paired-end with 100 bp reads on an Illumina HiSeq2000. Per the authors' processing: Raw data were processed with SOAPnuke, discarding reads with adapters, uncalled bases, mean Phred below 15, or no exact constant-primer or identifier match. COPE v1.2.5 was used to merge the high-quality paired reads, and each unique nucleotide sequence was defined as a clonotype. MiTCR v1.1 was used to align the clonotypes against IMGT TRBV, TRBD and TRBJ reference segments. The analysis was restricted to V-J combinations with a frequency above 0.0001, which together covered approximately 99% of the repertoires. A TCS score was defined as the ratio between F50 (clonal expansion) and ExV (chaos), using BLOSUM62-based TCRdist between CDR3 peptides within each V-J. Welch's t-statistics and random forest reduced around 550 V-J features to 10 to 15, which were used in a naive Bayes classifier (R e1071). The public sequencing data were trimmed at Q25 with fastp and processed into clonotypes with MiXCR by TCRdb, which kept only in-frame beta chains. Each record represents a unique CDR3 protein, reported with the most common genes and DNA among its rows. These V and J calls originate from TCRdb's pipeline instead of the authors' own analysis. In all, the sample holds 620,000 or so distinct CDR3 sequences, and roughly 15% of those were seen once. Around 12% of the sample is in the top ten clones.

The research as a whole found: Most expanded thyroid clonotypes (frequency above 0.001) were also detected in blood, suggesting blood repertoires may reflect thyroid immune responses. Sample size was not statistically predetermined, and investigators were not blinded to group allocation. A model built on a 13 V-J signature distinguished ophthalmopathy from stable hyperthyroidism, reaching around 87% sensitivity and around 81% specificity in cross-validation and 80%/75% in testing. In validation, the model predicted progression to ophthalmopathy with around 71% sensitivity and approximately 74% specificity, a median of around 6.6 months before onset.

The sequence was obtained from a woman in her 50s with Graves' ophthalmopathy. The sequence links TRBV20-1 to TRBJ2-7; no D gene call is confident. The sample taken for sequencing was blood. The CDR3 here reads CSASTWSSYEQYF. At the DNA level, the sequence is TGCAGTGCTTCCACTTGGAGCTCCTACGAGCAGTACTTC.